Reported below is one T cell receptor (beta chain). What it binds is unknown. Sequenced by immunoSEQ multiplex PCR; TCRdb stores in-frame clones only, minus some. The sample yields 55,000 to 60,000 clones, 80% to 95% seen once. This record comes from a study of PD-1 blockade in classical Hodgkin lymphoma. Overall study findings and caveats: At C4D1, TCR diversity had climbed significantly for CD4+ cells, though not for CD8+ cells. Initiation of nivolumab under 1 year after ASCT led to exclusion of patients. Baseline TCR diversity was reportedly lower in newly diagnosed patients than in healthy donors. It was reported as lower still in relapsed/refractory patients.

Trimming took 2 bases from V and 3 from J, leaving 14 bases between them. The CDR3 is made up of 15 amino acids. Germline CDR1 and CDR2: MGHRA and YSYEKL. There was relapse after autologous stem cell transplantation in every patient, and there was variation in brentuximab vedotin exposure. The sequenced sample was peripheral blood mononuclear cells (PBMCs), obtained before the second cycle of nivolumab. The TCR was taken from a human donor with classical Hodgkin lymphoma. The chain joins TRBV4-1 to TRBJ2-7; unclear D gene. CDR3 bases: TGCGCCAGCAGCCAAAAACACACAGCATACTACGAGCAGTACTTC. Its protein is CASSQKHTAYYEQYF.